This T cell receptor beta chain was documented in a study of beta chain features in type 1 diabetes. Study-level points and caveats: cDNA-based reads could over-represent cells with high TCR expression. Within each of all four CD4+ subsets, Type 1 diabetes patients had TCRB CDR3s that were moderately but significantly shorter.

This clone showed up just a few times. Its target is not known. The investigators reverse transcribed all of the isolated RNA, so they sequenced expressed TCRB transcripts. This table comes from immunoSEQ multiplex PCR, and its TCRdb copy is limited to in-frame clones, with some not included. The sample records hundreds of thousands of clones, roughly an eighth being singletons. CDR3 length: 11 residues. Trimming removed 7 bases at V and 0 bases at J, with 6 bases between. CDR1 and CDR2 (germline): SQVTM, ANQGSEA. Sample: naive CD4+ T cells from blood. This sequence joins TRBV29-1 and TRBJ1-1; D gene unclear. This receptor was taken from a man aged 18-30 years with type 1 diabetes. In DNA, the CDR3 is TGCAGCGGGAGAATGAACACTGAAGCTTTCTTT. Translating it yields CSGRMNTEAFF.